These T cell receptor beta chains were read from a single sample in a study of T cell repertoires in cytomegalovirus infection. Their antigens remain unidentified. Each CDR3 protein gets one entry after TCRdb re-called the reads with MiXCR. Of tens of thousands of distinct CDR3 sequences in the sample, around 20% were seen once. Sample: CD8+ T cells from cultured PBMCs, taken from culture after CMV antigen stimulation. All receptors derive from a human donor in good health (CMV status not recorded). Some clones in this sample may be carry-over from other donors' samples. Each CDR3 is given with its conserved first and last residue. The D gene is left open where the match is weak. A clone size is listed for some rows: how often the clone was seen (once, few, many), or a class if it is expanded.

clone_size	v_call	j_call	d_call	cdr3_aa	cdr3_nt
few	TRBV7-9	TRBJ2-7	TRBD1	CASSTPTGGFYEQYF	TGTGCCAGCAGCACTCCGACAGGGGGATTCTACGAGCAGTACTTC
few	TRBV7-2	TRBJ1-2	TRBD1	CASSLGGRGDYGYTF	TGTGCCAGCAGCTTAGGAGGCAGGGGGGACTATGGCTACACCTTC
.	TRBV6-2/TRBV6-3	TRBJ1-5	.	CASSRGGVRNQPQHF	TGTGCCAGCAGTAGGGGGGGGGTTCGGAATCAGCCCCAGCATTTT
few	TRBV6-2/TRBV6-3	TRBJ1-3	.	CASSGGARSIYF	TGTGCCAGCAGTGGAGGAGCGAGGTCCATATATTTT
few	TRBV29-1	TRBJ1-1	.	CSVHRAEAFF	TGCAGCGTTCACAGGGCTGAAGCTTTCTTT
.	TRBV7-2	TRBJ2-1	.	CASSLSGRNEQFF	TGTGCCAGCAGCTTAAGCGGTCGGAATGAGCAGTTCTTC
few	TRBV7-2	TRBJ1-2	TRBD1	CASSYGYRDRGIPNYGYTF	TGTGCCAGCAGCTATGGTTACCGGGACAGGGGAATTCCAAACTATGGCTACACCTTC
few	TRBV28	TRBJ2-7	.	CASSLYRYEQYF	TGTGCCAGCAGTTTATATAGGTACGAGCAGTACTTC
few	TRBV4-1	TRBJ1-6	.	CASSQGPGLGSPLHF	TGCGCCAGCAGCCAAGGCCCAGGGCTGGGCTCACCCCTCCACTTT
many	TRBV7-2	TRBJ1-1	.	CASSLLASNTEAFF	TGTGCCAGCAGCTTATTGGCCTCGAACACTGAAGCTTTCTTT
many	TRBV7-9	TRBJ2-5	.	CASSFVGDHQETQYF	TGTGCCAGCAGCTTCGTGGGGGACCACCAAGAGACCCAGTACTTC
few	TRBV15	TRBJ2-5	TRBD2	CATSQRSGGRETQYF	TGTGCCACCAGCCAACGGAGCGGGGGGAGAGAGACCCAGTACTTC
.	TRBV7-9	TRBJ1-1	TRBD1	CASSSLQGGSTEAFF	TGTGCCAGCAGCTCACTACAGGGGGGAAGCACTGAAGCTTTCTTT
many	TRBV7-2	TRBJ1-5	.	CASSFGPLMNQPQHF	TGTGCCAGCAGCTTCGGGCCGCTAATGAATCAGCCCCAGCATTTT
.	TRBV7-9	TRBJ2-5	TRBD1	CASSLVGQGAAQETQYF	TGTGCCAGCAGCTTAGTGGGGCAGGGGGCTGCGCAAGAGACCCAGTACTTC
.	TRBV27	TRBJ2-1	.	CASSFPGSIHNEQFF	TGTGCCAGCAGTTTTCCAGGTTCCATACACAATGAGCAGTTCTTC
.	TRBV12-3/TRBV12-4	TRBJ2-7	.	CASSLALRWEQYF	TGTGCCAGCAGTTTAGCGCTACGCTGGGAGCAGTACTTC
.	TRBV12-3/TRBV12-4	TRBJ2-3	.	CASSFGFRDAQYF	TGTGCCAGCAGTTTCGGCTTTCGAGATGCGCAGTATTTT
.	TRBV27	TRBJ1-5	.	CASSLTAGGSNQPQHF	TGTGCCAGCAGTTTAACCGCTGGGGGAAGCAATCAGCCCCAGCATTTT
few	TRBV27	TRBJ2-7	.	CASGPGPRREQYF	TGTGCCAGCGGCCCGGGACCGCGAAGGGAGCAGTACTTC
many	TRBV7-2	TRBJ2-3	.	CASHGWDSTDTQYF	TGTGCCAGCCATGGTTGGGACAGCACAGATACGCAGTATTTT
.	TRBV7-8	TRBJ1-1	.	CASSLEVRGPANTEAFF	TGTGCCAGCAGCTTAGAGGTCCGAGGGCCGGCGAACACTGAAGCTTTCTTT
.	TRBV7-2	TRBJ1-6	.	CASSPYPLAHSPLHF	TGTGCCAGCAGCCCATACCCCTTGGCCCATTCACCCCTCCACTTT
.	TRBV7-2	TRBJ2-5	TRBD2	CASSLPSGAETQYF	TGTGCCAGCAGCTTACCTAGCGGGGCCGAGACCCAGTACTTC
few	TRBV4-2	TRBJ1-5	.	CASSQTLGSNQPQHF	TGTGCCAGCAGCCAAACGTTGGGCAGCAATCAGCCCCAGCATTTT
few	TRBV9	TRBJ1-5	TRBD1	CASGGQKINQPQHF	TGTGCCAGCGGGGGACAGAAAATTAATCAGCCCCAGCATTTT
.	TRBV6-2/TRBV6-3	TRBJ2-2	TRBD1	CASSYSGQLTGELFF	TGTGCCAGCAGTTACTCGGGACAGCTCACCGGGGAGCTGTTTTTT
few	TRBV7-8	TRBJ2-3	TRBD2	CASSLAASGGTDTQYF	TGTGCCAGCAGCTTAGCGGCTAGCGGGGGCACAGATACGCAGTATTTT
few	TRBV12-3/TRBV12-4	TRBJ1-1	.	CASTPGPAEAFF	TGTGCCAGCACCCCTGGGCCCGCTGAAGCTTTCTTT
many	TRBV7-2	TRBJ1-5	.	CASSLAGPVYSNQPQHF	TGTGCCAGCAGCTTAGCCGGGCCGGTATATAGCAATCAGCCCCAGCATTTT
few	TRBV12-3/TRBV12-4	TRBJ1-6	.	CASSLAASNFYNSPLHF	TGTGCCAGCAGTTTAGCGGCCTCGAATTTTTATAATTCACCCCTCCACTTT
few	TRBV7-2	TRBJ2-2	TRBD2	CASTIGLAGGSNTGELFF	TGTGCCAGCACCATAGGACTAGCGGGGGGATCGAACACCGGGGAGCTGTTTTTT
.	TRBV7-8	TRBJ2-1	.	CASSRGYNEQFF	TGTGCCAGCAGCAGGGGTTACAATGAGCAGTTCTTC
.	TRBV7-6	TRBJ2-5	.	CASSLEASSQETQYF	TGTGCCAGCAGCTTAGAAGCTAGCAGCCAAGAGACCCAGTACTTC
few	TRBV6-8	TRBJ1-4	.	CASSALMIGSEKLFF	TGTGCCAGCAGCGCTCTCATGATTGGATCCGAAAAACTGTTTTTT
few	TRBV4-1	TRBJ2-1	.	CASSQDPVGAGSYEQFF	TGCGCCAGCAGCCAAGATCCGGTGGGGGCCGGATCCTATGAGCAGTTCTTC
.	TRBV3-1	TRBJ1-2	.	CASSRMGLGEYGYTF	TGTGCCAGCAGCCGAATGGGCTTGGGTGAATATGGCTACACCTTC
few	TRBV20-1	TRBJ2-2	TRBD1	CSAGNRQGATGELFF	TGCAGTGCTGGAAATCGACAGGGGGCAACCGGGGAGCTGTTTTTT
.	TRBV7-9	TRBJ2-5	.	CASSWTTGRWETQYF	TGTGCCAGCAGCTGGACGACAGGGAGGTGGGAGACCCAGTACTTC
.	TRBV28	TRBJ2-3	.	CASSLRGGRDTQYF	TGTGCCAGCAGTTTAAGGGGGGGCCGGGATACGCAGTATTTT
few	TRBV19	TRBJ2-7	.	CASSTGDSLSYEQYF	TGTGCCAGTAGTACGGGGGACAGCCTCTCCTACGAGCAGTACTTC
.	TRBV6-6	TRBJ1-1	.	CASSYEGLGTEAFF	TGTGCCAGCAGTTACGAGGGATTAGGAACTGAAGCTTTCTTT